The clone carrying this T cell receptor (beta chain) was detected a few times. Its antigen is not identified. This sample was taken from a study of beta chain features in type 1 diabetes. Across the study: Regarding age, gender and cell yields, patients proved similar to healthy donors. Study-wide points: Across all four CD4+ subsets, people with type 1 diabetes showed modestly shorter TCRB CDR3s.

CD45RO/CCR7/CD25/CD127/CD95/CD27 sorting isolated CD4+ naive, central memory, regulatory and stem cell-like memory cells. All sorted populations exceeded 98% purity. The whole isolated RNA underwent reverse transcription, so sequencing captured expressed TCRB transcripts. Using immunoSEQ multiplex PCR, the repertoire was profiled, and TCRdb retains in-frame clones only, with some absent. The table lists under 350,000 clones, approximately 14% of them singletons. Germline lookup yields CDR1 MDHEN and CDR2 SYDVKM. Trimming cost V 3 bases and J 5 bases, with 11 bases left between them. The CDR3 sequence is 14 residues long.

Sequencing was performed on naive CD4+ T cells from blood. The TCR comes from a man aged 25-45 years with type 1 diabetes. This chain uses TRBV28 with TRBJ2-1; no definite D call. The CDR3 loop is CASSLAQSHNEQFF. The CDR3 DNA sequence: TGTGCCAGCAGTTTGGCTCAATCTCACAATGAGCAGTTCTTC. The full variable domain, its missing parts supplied by reference TRBV28 and TRBJ2-1, is DVKVTQSSRYLVKRTGEKVFLECVQDMDHENMFWYRQDPGLGLRLIYFSYDVKMKEKGDIPEGYSVSREKKERFSLILESASTNQTSMYLCASSLAQSHNEQFFGPGTRLTVL.